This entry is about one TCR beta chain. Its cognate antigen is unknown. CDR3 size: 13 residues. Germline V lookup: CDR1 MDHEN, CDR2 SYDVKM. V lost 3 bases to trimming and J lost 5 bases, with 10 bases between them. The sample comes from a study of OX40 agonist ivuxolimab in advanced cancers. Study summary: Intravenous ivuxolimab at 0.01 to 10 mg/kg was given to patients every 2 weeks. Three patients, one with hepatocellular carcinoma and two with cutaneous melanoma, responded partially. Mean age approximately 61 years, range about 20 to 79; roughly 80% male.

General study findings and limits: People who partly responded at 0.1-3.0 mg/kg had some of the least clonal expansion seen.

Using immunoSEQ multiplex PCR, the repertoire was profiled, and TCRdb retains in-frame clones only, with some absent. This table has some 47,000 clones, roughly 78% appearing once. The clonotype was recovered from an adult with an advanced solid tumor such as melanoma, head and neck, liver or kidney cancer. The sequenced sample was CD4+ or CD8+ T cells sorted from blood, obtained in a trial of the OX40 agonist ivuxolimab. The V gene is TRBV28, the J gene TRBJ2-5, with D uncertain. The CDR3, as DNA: TGTGCCAGCAGTTTCGTGGGCAGGGAGACCCAGTACTTC. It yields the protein CASSFVGRETQYF.